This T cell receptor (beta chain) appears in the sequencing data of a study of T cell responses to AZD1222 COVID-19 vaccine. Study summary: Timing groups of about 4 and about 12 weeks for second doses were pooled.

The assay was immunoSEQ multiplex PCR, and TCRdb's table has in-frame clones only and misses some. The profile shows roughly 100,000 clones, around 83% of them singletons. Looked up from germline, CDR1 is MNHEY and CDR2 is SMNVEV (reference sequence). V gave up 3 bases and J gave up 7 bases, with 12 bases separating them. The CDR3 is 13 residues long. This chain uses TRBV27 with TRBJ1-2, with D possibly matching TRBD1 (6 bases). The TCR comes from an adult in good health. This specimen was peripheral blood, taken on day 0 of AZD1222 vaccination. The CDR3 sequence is CASSLDSRGGYTF. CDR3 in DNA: TGTGCCAGCAGTTTGGACAGTCGGGGTGGCTACACCTTC.